Each of the 2 T cell receptor beta chains below was sequenced from the same sample in a study of T cell clonotyping in hematopoietic cell transplantation. The time point is: recipient sample about 28 days before transplant, after cytoreduction. Some clones are missing from TCRdb's copy, which holds only in-frame ones; the method was immunoSEQ multiplex PCR. Of approximately 25,000 clones listed, around 84% are singletons. Sample: peripheral blood mononuclear cells, taken before stem cell transplant. These receptors all come from a woman in her sixties with acute myeloid leukemia. Some clones in this sample may be carry-over from other donors' samples.

The J gene is TRBJ1-1, the V gene TRBV20-1, with TRBD1 identical over 7 bases. Losses at the gene ends were 2 bases for V and 9 bases for J; bases not matched to a gene: 3. The CDR3 length is 11 residues. Looked up from germline, CDR1 is DFQATT and CDR2 is SNEGSKA (reference sequence). The DNA for the CDR3 is TGCAGTGCTAGACAGACAGGGAAAGCTTTCTTT. Translating it yields CSARQTGKAFF.

The CDR3: CASSLDRGGYTF. For the CDR3, the DNA is TGTGCCAGCAGCTTAGATAGGGGGGGCTACACCTTC. V is TRBV11-2 and J is TRBJ1-2; D is perhaps TRBD1 (6 bases). Per the germline V gene, CDR1 is SGHAT and CDR2 is FQNNGV. The V gene lost 0 bases and the J gene lost 8 bases, with 7 bases spanning the gap. The CDR3 runs 12 residues.